This is a list of T cell receptor beta chains from one sample in a study of blood T cells in healthy people across ages. TCRdb called the 5' RACE reads again in MiXCR, with one record for every CDR3 protein. In the table there are about 1.8 million distinct CDR3 sequences, roughly 52% of which are singletons. The sequenced sample was blood. Every receptor here comes from a woman between 40 and 55 years old in good health. Each CDR3 is given with its conserved first and last residue. The order of the fields is J gene, D gene, V gene, clone size, CDR3 protein, CDR3 DNA. D genes are given only for firm matches. Clone size, where shown, is once, few, many, or a class for clones that have expanded.

J: TRBJ2-5
D: .
V: TRBV2
size: .
CDR3: CASSAAGTGEDEQYF
DNA: TGTGCCAGCAGTGCCGCCGGGACCGGGGAAGATGAGCAGTACTTC

J: TRBJ1-2
D: .
V: TRBV6-5
size: .
CDR3: CASSYPGGGNGYTF
DNA: TGTGCCAGCAGTTACCCCGGAGGGGGGAATGGCTACACCTTC

J: TRBJ1-6
D: TRBD1
V: TRBV25-1
size: .
CDR3: CASSLVGQGFAPLHF
DNA: TGTGCCAGCAGTCTTGTGGGACAGGGTTTTGCACCCCTCCACTTT

J: TRBJ2-5
D: TRBD2
V: TRBV12-3/TRBV12-4
size: few
CDR3: CASSLWLRGDQETQYF
DNA: TGTGCCAGCAGTTTATGGTTACGGGGGGATCAAGAGACCCAGTACTTC

J: TRBJ2-7
D: .
V: TRBV5-1
size: .
CDR3: CASSLDPADLSSYEQYF
DNA: TGCGCCAGCAGCTTGGATCCCGCAGACCTTAGCTCCTACGAGCAGTACTTC

J: TRBJ2-3
D: TRBD2
V: TRBV28
size: .
CDR3: CADGTSGGGTDTQYF
DNA: TGTGCCGACGGGACTAGCGGGGGTGGCACAGATACGCAGTATTTT

J: TRBJ1-2
D: .
V: TRBV18
size: .
CDR3: CASSPPDKSYGYTF
DNA: TGTGCCAGCTCACCTCCTGACAAATCATATGGCTACACCTTC

J: TRBJ2-3
D: .
V: TRBV12-5
size: .
CDR3: CASALTDTQYF
DNA: TGTGCTAGTGCCCTCACAGATACGCAGTATTTT

J: TRBJ2-5
D: TRBD2
V: TRBV12-3/TRBV12-4
size: few
CDR3: CASSFVGDGGGQETQYF
DNA: TGTGCCAGCAGTTTCGTCGGGGATGGCGGGGGCCAAGAGACCCAGTACTTC

J: TRBJ1-1
D: .
V: TRBV6-2/TRBV6-3
size: .
CDR3: CASSYTTGSVHTEAFF
DNA: TGTGCCAGCAGCTATACGACAGGTAGCGTGCACACTGAAGCTTTCTTT

J: TRBJ2-3
D: .
V: TRBV24-1
size: .
CDR3: CATSDPDPRGTNTQYF
DNA: TGTGCCACCAGTGACCCGGATCCTCGAGGGACAAATACGCAGTATTTT

J: TRBJ1-2
D: TRBD1
V: TRBV6-6
size: few
CDR3: CASSRTGESYGYTF
DNA: TGTGCCAGCAGTCGGACAGGGGAGTCCTATGGCTACACCTTC

J: TRBJ2-4
D: TRBD2
V: TRBV5-5
size: .
CDR3: CASSRPAGGPVAKNIQYF
DNA: TGTGCCAGCAGCAGGCCAGCGGGGGGGCCCGTGGCCAAAAACATTCAGTACTTC

J: TRBJ2-1
D: .
V: TRBV15
size: .
CDR3: CATSRIGSEQFF
DNA: TGTGCCACCAGCAGAATAGGCTCAGAGCAGTTCTTC

J: TRBJ2-2
D: TRBD2
V: TRBV7-9
size: .
CDR3: CASSPPASGGTNTGELFF
DNA: TGTGCCAGCAGCCCCCCGGCTAGCGGGGGAACGAACACCGGGGAGCTGTTTTTT

J: TRBJ2-5
D: TRBD2
V: TRBV5-1
size: .
CDR3: CASSFGGAVLQTQYF
DNA: TGCGCCAGCAGCTTCGGGGGGGCCGTCTTACAGACCCAGTACTTC

J: TRBJ2-5
D: TRBD2
V: TRBV4-2
size: few
CDR3: CASSQQTAGGQETQYF
DNA: TGTGCCAGCAGCCAACAGACAGCGGGGGGGCAAGAGACCCAGTACTTC

J: TRBJ2-3
D: .
V: TRBV25-1
size: .
CDR3: CASSSQTTGLDTQYF
DNA: TGTGCCAGCAGTAGCCAGACAACGGGGTTAGATACGCAGTATTTT